The 31 T cell receptor beta chains reported below all come from one sample, sequenced in a study of vaccination and CD4 T cells after COVID-19. The sample's treatment: roughly 10-day PBMC culture with coronavirus spike peptide pools or control peptides (ViraFEST assay). Cultured CD4+ T-cell DNA underwent Oncomine TCR Beta short-read sequencing. In TCRdb, the PCR reads were re-called with MiXCR into one record per CDR3 protein. The sample gives around 10,000 distinct CDR3 sequences, approximately 60% of which show up once; 17% is in the top ten. Their recognized antigens are unknown. Material for sequencing was CD4+ T cells from blood, cultured in vitro. These receptors were collected from a human donor who had recovered from COVID-19.

This sequence joins TRBV27 and TRBJ1-4, with 8 bases aligning to TRBD1. In germline, CDR1 is MNHEY, CDR2 SMNVEV (reference sequence). V dropped 3 bases and J dropped 8; count of bases not matched to a gene: 5. CDR3 length: 14 amino acids. CDR3 nucleotide sequence: TGTGCCAGCAGTTTCCGGACAGGGTTCGAAAAACTGTTTTTT. This translates into CASSFRTGFEKLFF.

The chain's CDR3 is CASIRRTGTSTLHF. In nucleotides, the CDR3 is TGTGCCAGCATTCGCCGGACAGGGACCTCAACCCTCCACTTT. This sequence joins TRBV2 and TRBJ1-6; 8 bases are a match to TRBD1. V lost 7 bases, J lost 14 bases, and 13 bases stayed unmatched. Germline CDR1 reads SNHLY; CDR2 reads FYNNEI. The CDR3 totals 14 residues.

This chain uses TRBV5-1 with TRBJ1-5; no clear D. Germline V gene sequence: CDR1 SGHRS, CDR2 YFSETQ. This CDR3 has 14 residues. V was cut by 4 bases and J by 3 bases, with 11 bases left in between. CDR3 region: CASSQDGFNQPQHF. The CDR3 DNA reads as TGCGCCAGCAGCCAGGACGGCTTCAATCAGCCCCAGCATTTT.

The gene calls are TRBV30 and TRBJ1-1; maybe TRBD1 (5 bases). V lost 3 bases to trimming and J lost 5 bases, with 13 bases between them. Germline CDR1 and CDR2: GTSNPN and SVGIG (reference sequence). This CDR3 is 13 amino acids long. The CDR3 coding sequence is TGTGCCTGGAGGACCGGGGGAATAACTGAAGCTTTCTTT. This sequence encodes CAWRTGGITEAFF.

This chain links TRBV7-9 with TRBJ1-1; the D gene is possibly TRBD1 (6 bases). V was pared by 1 base and J by 0 bases, with 12 bases between. There are 16 residues in the CDR3. Germline CDR1 reads SEHNR; CDR2 reads FQNEAQ (reference sequence). CDR3 sequence: CASSLGWGPMNTEAFF. The CDR3 DNA sequence: TGTGCCAGCAGCTTAGGGTGGGGGCCCATGAACACTGAAGCTTTCTTT.

The genes are TRBV10-3 and TRBJ2-1, with D unclear. Trimming left V 8 bases short and J 5 bases short, with 10 bases between. Germline loops: CDR1 ENHRY, CDR2 SYGVKD. This CDR3 contains 12 residues. As DNA, the CDR3 is TGTGCCATCGCTGTGGCCAACAATGAGCAGTTCTTC. Translated: CAIAVANNEQFF.

This chain joins TRBV6-2 or TRBV6-3 and TRBJ1-5; TRBD1 agrees at 11 bases. Germline CDR1 reads MNHEY; CDR2 reads SVGEGT. CDR3 size: 18 residues. V lost 2 bases to trimming and J lost 4 bases; unmatched junction nucleotides: 10. CDR3 nucleotides: TGTGCCAGCAGTTACAACCCCCATGGACAGGGGGCGAATCAGCCCCAGCATTTT. This codes for CASSYNPHGQGANQPQHF.

The chain links TRBV7-6 to TRBJ2-1, with 8 bases fitting TRBD2. In germline, CDR1 is SGHVS, CDR2 FNYEAQ. CDR3 length equals 19 residues. With 0 bases clipped from V and 5 bases from J, the junction kept 15 bases outside the gene matches. The CDR3 sequence is CASSLAARPGTSIHNEQFF. CDR3 coding DNA: TGTGCCAGCAGCTTAGCGGCTCGCCCCGGGACTAGTATTCACAATGAGCAGTTCTTC.

This clonotype occurred a few times. This CDR3 reads CASSSRNYEQYF. For the CDR3, the DNA is TGTGCCAGCAGTTCCCGGAACTACGAGCAGTACTTC. This chain uses TRBV28 with TRBJ2-7; D remains unclear. The length of the CDR3 is 12 residues. With 4 bases removed from V and 3 bases from J, the gap between germline ends came to 7 bases. CDR1 MDHEN and CDR2 SYDVKM come from the germline V gene.

V and J are TRBV19 and TRBJ1-1; unclear D gene. Trimming took off 5 bases at V and 1 base at J, with 14 bases between the two ends. CDR1 and CDR2 (germline): LNHDA, SQIVND (reference sequence). CDR3 length: 15 residues. The CDR3 DNA sequence: TGTGCCAGTAGTTATCCGACGGGCCCGAACACTGAAGCTTTCTTT. Its protein product is CASSYPTGPNTEAFF.

The chain is built from TRBV30 and TRBJ1-1; D remains unclear. The V and J ends lost 3 bases and 6 bases respectively, with 8 bases between them. This CDR3 region has 11 residues. The germline gives CDR1 GTSNPN, CDR2 SVGIG (reference sequence). CDR3 sequence reads: CAWRTRAEAFF. CDR3 nucleotides: TGTGCCTGGAGAACGAGGGCTGAAGCTTTCTTT.

This chain connects TRBV6-1 to TRBJ1-1; D gene unclear. The CDR3 totals 13 residues. CDR1 and CDR2 (germline): MNHNS, SASEGT. V was clipped by 7 bases and J by 2 bases, with 11 bases between them. CDR3 sequence reads: CASIGSFNTEAFF. CDR3 DNA sequence: TGTGCCAGCATCGGGTCCTTTAACACTGAAGCTTTCTTT.

Only one count was recorded for this clonotype. The chain recombines TRBV7-2 with TRBJ1-2, with D perhaps matching TRBD1 (6 bases). Germline CDR1 SGHTA, CDR2 FQGNSA. Trimming took 2 bases from V and 9 from J, leaving 13 bases between them. The length of the CDR3 is 13 residues. The CDR3 loop reads CASSLNGGGSYTF. For the CDR3, the DNA is TGTGCCAGCAGCTTAAACGGGGGCGGCAGCTACACCTTC.

The chain carries TRBV7-2 and TRBJ1-2; the D is unclear. Looked up from germline, CDR1 is SGHTA and CDR2 is FQGNSA. Trimming removed 2 bases at V and 8 bases at J, with 15 bases between. The CDR3 is 14 residues long. The CDR3, as DNA: TGTGCCAGCAGCTTAACGGCCGAGGCGGGAGGCTACACCTTC. Its translation is CASSLTAEAGGYTF. Complete variable domain (other parts from reference TRBV7-2 and TRBJ1-2): GAGVSQSPSNKVTEKGKDVELRCDPISGHTALYWYRQSLGQGLEFLIYFQGNSAPDKSGLPSDRFSAERTGGSVSTLTIQRTQQEDSAVYLCASSLTAEAGGYTFGSGTRLTVV.

V gene TRBV5-1 combines with J gene TRBJ2-5; D may be TRBD1 or TRBD2 (5 bases each). V was clipped by 5 bases and J by 5 bases, with 16 bases between them. The CDR3 runs to 14 residues. Germline assignment: CDR1 SGHRS and CDR2 YFSETQ. The CDR3 DNA reads TGCGCCAGCAGTGTGGGACCTGGGCAGGAGACCCAGTACTTC. This translates into CASSVGPGQETQYF.

The chain couples TRBV20-1 to TRBJ2-1; D gene ambiguous. The CDR3 loop spans 15 amino acids. V was pared by 1 base and J by 1 base, with 11 bases between. The V gene's germline CDR1 is DFQATT and CDR2 SNEGSKA (reference sequence). The CDR3 nucleotides read TGCAGTGCTAGAGTCGGCGGAGTTTCCTACAATGAGCAGTTCTTC. Translated, it gives CSARVGGVSYNEQFF.

This clonotype was seen only once. This chain joins TRBV7-9 and TRBJ2-1; 7 bases map to TRBD2. CDR1 is SEHNR, CDR2 FQNEAQ, per germline (reference sequence). V dropped 0 bases and J dropped 7; count of bases not matched to a gene: 6. There are 15 residues in the CDR3. CDR3: CASSLAGGPYNEQFF. CDR3 bases: TGTGCCAGCAGCTTAGCGGGAGGGCCGTATAATGAGCAGTTCTTC.

V and J are TRBV7-2 and TRBJ2-5; D not resolved. In germline, CDR1 is SGHTA, CDR2 FQGNSA. Trimming stripped 1 base from V and 2 bases from J, with 8 bases between. The CDR3 is made up of 14 amino acids. CDR3 sequence reads: CASSLGASQETQYF. CDR3 DNA sequence: TGTGCCAGCAGCTTAGGGGCCAGTCAAGAGACCCAGTACTTC.

This clonotype was seen a handful of times. The gene calls are TRBV6-5 and TRBJ1-2; D unresolved. The CDR3 has 15 amino acids. CDR1 MNHEY and CDR2 SVGAGI come from the germline V gene. Trimming removed 0 bases from V and 0 bases from J, with 8 bases in between. In DNA, the CDR3 is TGTGCCAGCAGTTACTCGAGTCGGTCTAACTATGGCTACACCTTC. This encodes CASSYSSRSNYGYTF.

The J gene is TRBJ1-3, the V gene TRBV6-1, with 9 bases aligning to TRBD1. Germline values: CDR1 MNHNS, CDR2 SASEGT. The CDR3 is 13 residues long. V lost 8 bases and J lost 2; bases outside the gene matches: 1. The CDR3 is CASRQGAGNTIYF. The CDR3 DNA is TGTGCCAGCCGACAGGGGGCTGGAAACACCATATATTTT.

This clonotype appeared a few times. The V and J genes are TRBV7-2 and TRBJ2-5; unclear D gene. Trimming took 3 bases from V and 5 from J, leaving 13 bases between them. Looked up from germline, CDR1 is SGHTA and CDR2 is FQGNSA. The CDR3 runs to 14 residues. In nucleotides, the CDR3 is TGTGCCAGCAGCTTGGGGATTTCGTCTGAGACCCAGTACTTC. Its translation: CASSLGISSETQYF.

The chain combines TRBV5-4 with TRBJ2-7; D unresolved. This CDR3 comprises 12 residues. Looked up from germline, CDR1 is SGHNT and CDR2 is YYREEE (reference sequence). Trimming took 5 bases from V and 4 from J, leaving 10 bases between them. The CDR3 DNA follows: TGTGCCAGCAGGGAAGACGGTTACGAGCAGTACTTC. This gives the protein CASREDGYEQYF. Complete variable domain (other parts from reference TRBV5-4 and TRBJ2-7): ETGVTQSPTHLIKTRGQQVTLRCSSQSGHNTVSWYQQALGQGPQFIFQYYREEENGRGNFPPRFSGLQFPNYSSELNVNALELDDSALYLCASREDGYEQYFGPGTRLTVT.

This chain joins TRBV30 and TRBJ2-3; D is unclear. With 5 bases removed from V and 6 bases from J, the gap between germline ends came to 21 bases. The CDR3 is made up of 15 amino acids. Germline V gene sequence: CDR1 GTSNPN, CDR2 SVGIG (reference sequence). The CDR3 DNA reads TGTGCCTGGGGACGGCCCTATATTAATATGGATACGCAGTATTTT. Amino acids: CAWGRPYINMDTQYF.

Concerning this clonotype: At one of its ends the junction is not consistent with the germline gene, which may arise from a read error. The chain employs TRBV5-3 and TRBJ2-3; 11 nucleotides agree with TRBD1. TRBV5-3 is an ORF; its function is uncertain. CDR3 length: 16 amino acids. The CDR3 bases are TGTGCCAGCAGCTCTGGGGACAGGGGGGGCACAGATACGCAGTATTTT. Encoded protein: CASSSGDRGGTDTQYF.

The chain carries TRBV6-5 and TRBJ1-1; TRBD1 agrees at 7 bases. Germline lookup yields CDR1 MNHEY and CDR2 SVGAGI. The CDR3 contains 14 residues. V lost 2 bases and J lost 5; bases outside the gene matches: 5. The CDR3 nucleotides are TGTGCCAGCAGTTACAGTAGGGGGCGAACTGAAGCTTTCTTT. Translating it yields CASSYSRGRTEAFF.

The V and J genes are TRBV7-2 and TRBJ2-3; tentative D call: TRBD2 (5 bases). The CDR3 contains 14 residues. Germline CDR1 is SGHTA and CDR2 is FQGNSA. Trimming cost V 5 bases and J 4 bases, with 13 bases left between them. CDR3 sequence (DNA): TGTGCCAGCAGCCCCAAAGCGGAATCAGATACGCAGTATTTT. This sequence encodes CASSPKAESDTQYF.

This clonotype has more than one count but fewer than ten. The chain carries TRBV7-2 and TRBJ2-3; D not resolved. The length of the CDR3 is 16 residues. The V gene's germline CDR1 is SGHTA and CDR2 FQGNSA. The ends were cut back, 3 bases at V and 2 bases at J, with 15 bases in the middle. The CDR3: CASSFARTSITDTQYF. The CDR3 DNA reads TGTGCCAGCAGCTTCGCGAGGACCTCAATCACAGATACGCAGTATTTT.

This clonotype was observed a few times. This chain uses TRBV7-3 with TRBJ1-5, with a tentative D call TRBD1 (5 bases). There are 13 residues in the CDR3. CDR1 is SGHTA, CDR2 FQGTGA, per germline. The ends were cut back, 2 bases at V and 6 bases at J, with 8 bases in the middle. The CDR3 bases are TGTGCCAGCAGCTTACGGGGCGGTCAGCCCCAGCATTTT. It codes for CASSLRGGQPQHF. Using reference TRBV7-3 and TRBJ1-5 for the parts outside the CDR3, the full variable domain is GAGVSQTPSNKVTEKGKYVELRCDPISGHTALYWYRQSLGQGPEFLIYFQGTGAADDSGLPNDRFFAVRPEGSVSTLKIQRTERGDSAVYLCASSLRGGQPQHFGDGTRLSIL.

In this sample, this clonotype turned up once. The chain is built from TRBV7-3 and TRBJ2-2; TRBD1 matches at 12 bases. CDR3 length: 17 amino acids. Trimming removed 2 bases from V and 5 bases from J; junction bases left unmatched: 6. The germline CDR1 and CDR2 sequences are SGHTA and FQGTGA. The CDR3 region has the DNA TGTGCCAGCAGCTTAGACCGGGACAGGGGGCGGACCGGGGAGCTGTTTTTT. It is translated as CASSLDRDRGRTGELFF.

The rearrangement uses TRBV20-1 and TRBJ1-2; D is perhaps TRBD1 (5 bases). V was pared by 6 bases and J by 8 bases, with 19 bases between. This CDR3 contains 13 residues. Germline V gene data show CDR1 as DFQATT and CDR2 as SNEGSKA (reference sequence). The CDR3 nucleotides read TGCAGTGCGGTCCCGGGACGTTTGGTGGGCTACACCTTC. Residues: CSAVPGRLVGYTF.

The V gene is TRBV5-1, the J gene TRBJ1-1; 9 nucleotides align to TRBD1. Trimming at V came to 4 bases and at J to 5 bases, leaving 6 bases not matched to a gene. CDR1 is SGHRS, CDR2 YFSETQ, per germline. This CDR3 is 14 amino acids long. The CDR3 protein is CASSTTGGWTEAFF. Here the CDR3 DNA reads TGCGCCAGCAGCACGACAGGGGGTTGGACTGAAGCTTTCTTT.